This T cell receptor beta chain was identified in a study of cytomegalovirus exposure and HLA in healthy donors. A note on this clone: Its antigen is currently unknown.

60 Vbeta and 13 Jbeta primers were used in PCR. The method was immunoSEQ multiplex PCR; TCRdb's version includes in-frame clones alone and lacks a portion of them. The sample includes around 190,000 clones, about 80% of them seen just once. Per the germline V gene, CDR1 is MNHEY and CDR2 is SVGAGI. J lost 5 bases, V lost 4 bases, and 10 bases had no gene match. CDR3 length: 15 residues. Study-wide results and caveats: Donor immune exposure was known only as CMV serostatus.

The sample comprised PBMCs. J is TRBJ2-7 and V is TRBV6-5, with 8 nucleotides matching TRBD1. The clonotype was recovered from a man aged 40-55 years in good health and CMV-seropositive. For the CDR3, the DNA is TGTGCCAGCAGTTTACAGGGGGGCGCAGTCAACGAGCAGTACTTC. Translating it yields CASSLQGGAVNEQYF.